What follows are 10 T cell receptor beta chains derived from one specimen sequenced in a study of cytomegalovirus exposure and HLA in healthy donors (dated by TCRdb to the late 2010s). The library was produced with the immunoSEQ multiplex PCR assay. A mixture of 60 forward primers for TCR Vbeta segments and 13 reverse primers for TCR Jbeta segments was used in the multiplex PCR. In its TCRdb copy, this immuneACCESS table keeps in-frame sequences only and misses some clones. Where compared with another copy, unresolved V genes explain less than half of these, and the others have no known cause. For this sample the table gives over 150,000 clones, of which 80% were detected only once. Roughly 10% of the sample belongs to the ten largest clones. The sequencing sample was made of PBMCs. These receptors were taken from a man aged 18 to 29 in good health and CMV-seropositive.

The chain is built from TRBV5-1 and TRBJ2-5, with 14 bases matching TRBD2. The DNA matches TRBJ2-7 better at its end, which makes the J call doubtful. The CDR3 is 19 residues long. CDR1 and CDR2 from the germline V gene are SGHRS and YFSETQ. The CDR3 region is CASSLVGLAGVPRAYEQYF. In DNA, the CDR3 is TGCGCCAGCAGCTTGGTGGGACTAGCGGGGGTCCCTAGGGCCTACGAGCAGTACTTC.

In this sample, this clone turned up a few times. V usage is TRBV27 and J usage is TRBJ2-3; D is undetermined. Germline-derived CDR1 and CDR2 are MNHEY and SMNVEV (reference sequence). This CDR3 is built from 13 residues. V gave up 2 bases and J gave up 3 bases, with 6 bases separating them. CDR3 in DNA: TGTGCCAGCAGTTTAGTTCCAACAGATACGCAGTATTTT. Amino acids: CASSLVPTDTQYF.

This sequence joins TRBV7-9 and TRBJ2-7, with 8 bases fitting TRBD1. In germline, CDR1 is SEHNR, CDR2 FQNEAQ (reference sequence). J was trimmed by 2 bases and V by 1 base; bases with no gene match: 4. This CDR3 is built from 15 residues. The CDR3 is CASSLVTGGPYEQYF. The CDR3 DNA follows: TGTGCCAGCAGCTTAGTAACAGGGGGTCCCTACGAGCAGTACTTC.

V and J are TRBV7-2 and TRBJ1-4; 8 bases line up with TRBD1. Germline V gene lookup returns CDR1 SGHTA and CDR2 FQGNSA. Trimming cost V 8 bases and J 4 bases; bases outside gene matches: 6. The CDR3 is 14 residues long. CDR3 region: CASARTGINEKLFF. CDR3 coding DNA: TGTGCCAGCGCTCGGACAGGGATTAATGAAAAACTGTTTTTT.

As DNA, the CDR3 is TGTGCCAGCACCAACTCGAAGGAGCTGTTTTTT. Its translation: CASTNSKELFF. The chain employs TRBV2 and TRBJ2-2; D is uncertain. The CDR3 has 11 amino acids. The germline V and J ends were trimmed by 7 bases and 10 bases, with 10 bases remaining between them. Germline loops: CDR1 SNHLY, CDR2 FYNNEI.

The rearrangement links TRBV27 to TRBJ1-2; 11 bases match TRBD1. Trimming cost V 3 bases and J 4 bases; bases outside gene matches: 7. Germline V gene data show CDR1 as MNHEY and CDR2 as SMNVEV (reference sequence). This CDR3 region has 16 residues. Written as DNA, the CDR3 is TGTGCCAGCAGTTTCCTTGGGACAGGGGGTGGCTATGGCTACACCTTC. It encodes CASSFLGTGGGYGYTF.

The J gene is TRBJ2-4, the V gene TRBV18; TRBD1 might be the D (6 bases). The V end was cut by 3 bases, the J end by 0 bases, with 18 bases between. Germline CDR1 reads KGHSH; CDR2 reads LQKENI. The CDR3 has 18 amino acids. The CDR3 coding sequence is TGTGCCAGCTCACCGCCCGTGGGGGCCGGTATAGCCAAAAACATTCAGTACTTC. Translating it yields CASSPPVGAGIAKNIQYF.

The rearrangement links TRBV30 to TRBJ1-2; D uncertain. This CDR3 comprises 13 residues. The germline V gene has CDR1 GTSNPN and CDR2 SVGIG (reference sequence). V lost 2 bases to trimming and J lost 0 bases, with 7 bases between them. This chain's CDR3 is CAWSTQANYGYTF. The DNA for the CDR3 is TGTGCCTGGAGTACCCAGGCTAACTATGGCTACACCTTC.

In this sample, this clone turned up once. The gene calls are TRBV25-1 and TRBJ1-2; D is uncertain. The CDR3 is made up of 16 amino acids. The germline CDR1 and CDR2 sequences are MGHDK and SYGVNS. With 2 bases removed from V and 0 bases from J, the gap between germline ends came to 13 bases. This chain's CDR3 is CASSENVGSPNYGYTF. CDR3 nucleotide sequence: TGTGCCAGCAGTGAAAATGTGGGCAGTCCTAACTATGGCTACACCTTC.

The chain combines TRBV11-2 with TRBJ2-7; the D gene is possibly TRBD1 (6 bases). The CDR3 totals 14 residues. V lost 5 bases to trimming and J lost 3 bases, with 14 bases between them. Germline CDR1 reads SGHAT; CDR2 reads FQNNGV. CDR3 nucleotide sequence: TGTGCCAGCAGCCTCAGGGGTGTTGGCTACGAGCAGTACTTC. Amino acids: CASSLRGVGYEQYF.